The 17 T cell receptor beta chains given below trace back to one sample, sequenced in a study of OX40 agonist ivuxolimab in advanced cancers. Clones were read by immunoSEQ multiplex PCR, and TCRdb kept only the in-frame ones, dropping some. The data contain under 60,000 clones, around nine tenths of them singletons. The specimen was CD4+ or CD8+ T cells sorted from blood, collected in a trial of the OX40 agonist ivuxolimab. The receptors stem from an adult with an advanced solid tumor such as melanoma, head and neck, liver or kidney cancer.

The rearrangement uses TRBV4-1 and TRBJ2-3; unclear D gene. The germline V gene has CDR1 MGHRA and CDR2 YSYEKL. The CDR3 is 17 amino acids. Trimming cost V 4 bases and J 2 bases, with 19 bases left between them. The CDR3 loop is CASSPKPRFIDTDTQYF. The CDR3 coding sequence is TGCGCCAGCAGCCCCAAGCCACGGTTTATCGACACAGATACGCAGTATTTT.

CDR3 bases: TGTGCCAGCGGCTGGGGCGGCGAGCAGTACTTC. Translated, it gives CASGWGGEQYF. The chain links TRBV7-9 to TRBJ2-7; weak D call: TRBD1 (5 bases). Between the trimmed V and J ends, which lost 8 bases and 6 bases, there was a span of 11 bases. The CDR3 covers 11 residues. Germline-derived CDR1 and CDR2 are SEHNR and FQNEAQ (reference sequence).

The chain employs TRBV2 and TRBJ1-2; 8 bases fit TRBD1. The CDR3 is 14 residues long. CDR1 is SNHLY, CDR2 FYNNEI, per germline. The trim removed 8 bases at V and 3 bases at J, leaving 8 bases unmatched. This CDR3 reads CASVRDRRDYGYTF. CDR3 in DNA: TGTGCCAGCGTCCGGGACAGGAGGGACTATGGCTACACCTTC.

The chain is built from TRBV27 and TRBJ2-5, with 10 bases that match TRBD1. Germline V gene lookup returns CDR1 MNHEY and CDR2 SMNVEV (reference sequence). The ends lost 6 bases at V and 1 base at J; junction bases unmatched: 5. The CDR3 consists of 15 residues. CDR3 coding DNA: TGTGCCAGCAGATACCGACAGGGGGCCCAAGAGACCCAGTACTTC. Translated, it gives CASRYRQGAQETQYF.

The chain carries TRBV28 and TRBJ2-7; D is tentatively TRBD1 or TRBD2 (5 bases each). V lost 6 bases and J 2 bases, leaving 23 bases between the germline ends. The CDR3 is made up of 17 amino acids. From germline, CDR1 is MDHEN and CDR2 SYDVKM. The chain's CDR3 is CASSPGPGPKNPYEQYF. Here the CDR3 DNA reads TGTGCCAGCAGCCCTGGCCCGGGACCAAAAAACCCCTACGAGCAGTACTTC.

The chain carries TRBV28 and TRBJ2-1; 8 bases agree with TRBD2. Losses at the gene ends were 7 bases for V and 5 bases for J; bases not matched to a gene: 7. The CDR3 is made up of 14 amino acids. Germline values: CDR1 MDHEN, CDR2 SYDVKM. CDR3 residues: CASNREGYNNEQFF. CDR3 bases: TGTGCCAGCAATCGGGAGGGATACAACAATGAGCAGTTCTTC.

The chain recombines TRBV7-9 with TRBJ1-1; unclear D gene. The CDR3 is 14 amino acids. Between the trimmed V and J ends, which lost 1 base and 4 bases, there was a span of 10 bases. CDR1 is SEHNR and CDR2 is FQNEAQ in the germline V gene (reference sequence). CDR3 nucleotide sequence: TGTGCCAGCAGCTTAGTAGGGTTAGGCACTGAAGCTTTCTTT. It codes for CASSLVGLGTEAFF.

CDR3 in amino acids: CASSLSANTQAFF. The CDR3 bases are TGTGCCAGCAGTTTATCGGCGAACACCCAAGCTTTCTTT. J is TRBJ1-1 and V is TRBV27, with unresolved D. Germline CDR1 is MNHEY and CDR2 is SMNVEV (reference sequence). The CDR3 contains 13 residues. The germline V and J ends were trimmed by 0 bases and 9 bases, with 11 bases remaining between them.

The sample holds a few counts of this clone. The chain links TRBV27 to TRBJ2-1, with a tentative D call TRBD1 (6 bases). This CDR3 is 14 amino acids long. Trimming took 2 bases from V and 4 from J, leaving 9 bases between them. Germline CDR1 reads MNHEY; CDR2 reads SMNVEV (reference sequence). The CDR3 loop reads CASSLQGLYNEQFF. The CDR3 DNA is TGTGCCAGCAGTTTACAGGGGCTTTACAATGAGCAGTTCTTC.

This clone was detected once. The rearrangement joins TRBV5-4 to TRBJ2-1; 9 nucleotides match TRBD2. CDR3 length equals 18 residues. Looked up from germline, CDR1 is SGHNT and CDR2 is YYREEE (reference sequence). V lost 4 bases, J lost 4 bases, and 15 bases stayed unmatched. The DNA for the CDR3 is TGTGCCAGCAGCCGATTACTGACAGGGCGGGAGGGGTACAATGAGCAGTTCTTC. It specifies CASSRLLTGREGYNEQFF.

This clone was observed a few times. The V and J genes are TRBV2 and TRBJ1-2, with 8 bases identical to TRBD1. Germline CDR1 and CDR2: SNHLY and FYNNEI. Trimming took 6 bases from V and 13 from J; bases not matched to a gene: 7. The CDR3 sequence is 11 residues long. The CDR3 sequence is CASSGGQEGTF. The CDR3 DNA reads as TGTGCCAGCAGCGGGGGACAGGAAGGCACCTTC.

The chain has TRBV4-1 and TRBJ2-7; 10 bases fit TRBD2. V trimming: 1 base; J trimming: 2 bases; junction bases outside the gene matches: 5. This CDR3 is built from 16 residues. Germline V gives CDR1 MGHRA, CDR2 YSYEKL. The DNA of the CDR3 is TGCGCCAGCAGCCAAGTGGCAGCGGGAGGGGCCTACGAGCAGTACTTC. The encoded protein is CASSQVAAGGAYEQYF.

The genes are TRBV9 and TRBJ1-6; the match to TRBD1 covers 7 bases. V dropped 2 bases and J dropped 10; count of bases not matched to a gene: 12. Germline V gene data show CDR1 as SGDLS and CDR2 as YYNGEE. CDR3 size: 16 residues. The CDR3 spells CASSVGDRVLWSPLHF. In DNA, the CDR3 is TGTGCCAGCAGCGTCGGAGACAGGGTTTTATGGTCACCCCTCCACTTT.

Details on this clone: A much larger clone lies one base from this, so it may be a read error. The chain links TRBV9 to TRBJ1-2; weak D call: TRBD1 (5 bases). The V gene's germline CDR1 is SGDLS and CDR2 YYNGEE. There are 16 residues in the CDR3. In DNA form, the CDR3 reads TGTGTCAGCAGCGTAGCAGGGTCCGGGGCTCCTTATGGCTACACCTTC. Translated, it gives CVSSVAGSGAPYGYTF.

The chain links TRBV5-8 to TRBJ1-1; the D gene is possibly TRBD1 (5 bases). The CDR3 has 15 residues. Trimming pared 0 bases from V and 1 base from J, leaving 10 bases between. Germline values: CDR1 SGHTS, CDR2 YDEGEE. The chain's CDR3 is CASSLARGGNTEAFF. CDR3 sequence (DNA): TGTGCCAGCAGCTTGGCCCGGGGGGGGAACACTGAAGCTTTCTTT.

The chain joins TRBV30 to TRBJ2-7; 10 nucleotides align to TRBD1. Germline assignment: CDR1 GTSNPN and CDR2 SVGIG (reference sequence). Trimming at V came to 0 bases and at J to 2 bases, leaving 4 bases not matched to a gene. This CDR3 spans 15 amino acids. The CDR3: CAWSVRDRGTYEQYF. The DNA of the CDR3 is TGTGCCTGGAGTGTCAGGGACAGGGGTACCTACGAGCAGTACTTC. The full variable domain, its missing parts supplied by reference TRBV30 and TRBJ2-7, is SQTIHQWPATLVQPVGSPLSLECTVEGTSNPNLYWYRQAAGRGLQLLFYSVGIGQISSEVPQNLSASRPQDRQFILSSKKLLLSDSGFYLCAWSVRDRGTYEQYFGPGTRLTVT.

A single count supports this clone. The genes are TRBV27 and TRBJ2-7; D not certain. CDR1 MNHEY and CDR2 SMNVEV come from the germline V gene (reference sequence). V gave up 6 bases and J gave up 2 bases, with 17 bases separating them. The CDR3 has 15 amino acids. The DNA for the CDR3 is TGTGCCAGCAGCCCCTCAGGTCTGGGTGCCTACGAGCAGTACTTC. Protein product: CASSPSGLGAYEQYF.